Described below is a single T cell receptor (beta chain) sequence and its context. Which antigen it targets is not known. Base qualities are not at hand, and no much larger clone is one base apart. These data belong to a study of T-cell memory formation after mild COVID-19 listed by TCRdb under 2021. For the study in its entirety: TCR sequence clusters from the two donors were largely donor specific. The cohort was made up of two young adult volunteers, one female and one male, who were previously healthy. T-cell clones expanding and contracting after mild COVID-19 in a couple of donors were tracked by longitudinal TCRalpha and TCRbeta repertoire sequencing.

Ficoll-Paque density gradient centrifugation was the method used to isolate PBMCs. Sequenced using an Illumina NovaSeq 6000. cDNA libraries for TCRalpha and TCRbeta were prepared by 5'RACE using constant-segment primers, with sample barcodes and unique molecular identifiers added. Trizol reagent was used to extract RNA from every sample. Amplification of the libraries took two PCR steps, and the second step added a second sample barcode plus Illumina TruSeq adapters. Libraries were sequenced on an Illumina NovaSeq with 2 x 150 bp paired-end reads. As for how the authors treated the data: Demultiplexing of reads and collapsing into UMI-guided consensus sequences were performed with migec v1.2.7. Using mixcr v2.1.11, UMI consensuses were aligned to TRA and TRB V and J templates and then assembled into clonotypes. A clonotype was counted as expanded or contracted only when both edgeR and NoisET called the clonotype significant, with the noise models trained on biological replicates. For edgeR calls, the thresholds were a false discovery rate-adjusted p below 0.01 and a log2 fold-change of 1. As an exploratory analysis of dynamics, max-normalized trajectories of the 1000 most abundant clonotypes were examined with PCA combined with hierarchical clustering. Each responding clone was given a CD4 or CD8 phenotype based on the CD4+ and CD8+ repertoires, which had been sequenced separately. The public sequencing data were trimmed at Q25 with fastp and processed into clonotypes with MiXCR by TCRdb, which kept only in-frame beta chains. One record per CDR3 amino acid sequence lists the most common genes and DNA. What appears here as the V and J calls and clone size reflects TCRdb's work, not the paper's. Present in this sample are hundreds of thousands of distinct CDR3 sequences, 20% of which were seen just once. The ten largest clones represent 12% of the sample.

General conclusions and limits of the study: Some responding clones were detected in pre-infection memory, suggesting pre-existing cross-reactive memory T cells joined the SARS-CoV-2 response. Contracting CD4+ clones were located mainly in the CM and EM memory subsets, whereas CD8+ clones were found to be enriched in EMRA. Clones contracting from day 15 to 85 had balanced CD4/CD8 phenotypes, while a second wave expanding from day 15 to 37 was biased towards CD4+. The second-wave clones that peaked on day 37 were not confirmed to be SARS-CoV-2 specific. Only two mild cases were covered in the study, and larger cohorts including severe cases with pre-infection samples were considered necessary.

Inclusive of the bounding cysteine and phenylalanine, the CDR3 is 16 residues long. Only the CDR3 DNA stays, 48 bases, in frame from base 1. Trimming takes 1 base off V and 2 bases off J; junction bases not matched to a gene: 1. The germline V gene supplies CDR1 SGHTA and CDR2 FQGNSA. What was sequenced was PBMCs or a T cell subset sorted from them (not recorded which). The receptor comes from an adult woman who had mild COVID-19 (a few samples of this study predate the infection). The sample titles of this study are shuffled in the database, so cell type and time point are left out; the donor was told from shared clones. In this chain, TRBV7-2 is recombined with TRBJ2-5, with 13 middle bases fitting TRBD2. The DNA is TGTGCCAGCAGCTTAGGGGGACTAGCGGGACAAGAGACCCAGTACTTC. This sequence encodes CASSLGGLAGQETQYF.